The 13 T cell receptor beta chains presented below share a single source sample, sequenced in a study of beta chain features in type 1 diabetes. Sequencing targeted expressed TCRB transcripts, as all isolated RNA had been reverse transcribed. Here immunoSEQ multiplex PCR was the method, and the copy in TCRdb shows in-frame clones only, minus some. The sample carries some 270,000 clones, 11% to 15% recorded once. What was sequenced was naive CD4+ T cells from blood. The receptors come from a woman in her forties in good health.

The sample holds a few counts of this clone. J is TRBJ1-2 and V is TRBV5-5, with D perhaps TRBD1 (5 bases). V was shortened by 4 bases and J by 4 bases, with 14 bases between the two germline ends. There are 14 residues in the CDR3. CDR1 is SGHKS and CDR2 is YYEKEE in the germline V gene (reference sequence). Written as DNA, the CDR3 is TGTGCCAGCAGCGACGAAAGGGGAAGCTATGGCTACACCTTC. It encodes CASSDERGSYGYTF.

In its sample, this clone was seen a few times. The rearrangement uses TRBV9 and TRBJ1-2; maybe TRBD1 (6 bases). Germline V gene sequence: CDR1 SGDLS, CDR2 YYNGEE. The germline V and J ends were trimmed by 3 bases and 4 bases, with 10 bases remaining between them. This CDR3 has 13 residues. The CDR3 loop is CASSAAGAYGYTF. The CDR3, as DNA: TGTGCCAGCAGCGCCGCAGGGGCCTATGGCTACACCTTC. Looking up the rest from reference TRBV9 and TRBJ1-2 gives the full variable domain: DSGVTQTPKHLITATGQRVTLRCSPRSGDLSVYWYQQSLDQGLQFLIQYYNGEERAKGNILERFSAQQFPDLHSELNLSSLELGDSALYFCASSAAGAYGYTFGSGTRLTVV.

This clone was detected ten times or more. V and J are TRBV18 and TRBJ2-5, with D perhaps matching TRBD2 (6 bases). CDR1 and CDR2 from the germline V gene are KGHSH and LQKENI. V was pared by 2 bases and J by 5 bases, with 9 bases between. There are 13 residues in the CDR3. CDR3 loop: CASSPMGGETQYF. CDR3 DNA sequence: TGTGCCAGCTCACCAATGGGAGGCGAGACCCAGTACTTC.

This chain links TRBV7-2 with TRBJ2-5; no reliable D call. Germline V lookup: CDR1 SGHTA, CDR2 FQGNSA. The ends were cut back, 1 base at V and 5 bases at J, with 11 bases in the middle. There are 14 residues in the CDR3. In nucleotides, the CDR3 is TGTGCCAGCAGCTTAGGGGCAGGCCTGGAGACCCAGTACTTC. Its translation: CASSLGAGLETQYF.

V gene TRBV15 combines with J gene TRBJ2-3, with 11 bases that match TRBD2. This CDR3 region has 16 residues. Germline CDR1 LNHNV, CDR2 YYDKDF (reference sequence). V gave up 5 bases and J gave up 3 bases; unmatched junction bases: 7. As DNA, the CDR3 is TGTGCCACCAGCGCTCGACTAGCGGGGCTAACAGATACGCAGTATTTT. This gives the protein CATSARLAGLTDTQYF.

This clone was counted a few times. The rearrangement joins TRBV6-1 to TRBJ1-4; D is undetermined. Looked up from germline, CDR1 is MNHNS and CDR2 is SASEGT. The V end lost 4 bases, the J end lost 8 bases, and 8 bases lay between the germline ends. This CDR3 region has 12 residues. The CDR3 bases are TGTGCCAGCAGTGCTGCGGTGGAAAAACTGTTTTTT. As protein: CASSAAVEKLFF.

V and J are TRBV5-6 and TRBJ2-7; D unresolved. The CDR3 loop spans 11 amino acids. The V gene lost 4 bases and the J gene lost 2 bases, with 4 bases spanning the gap. Germline CDR1 is SGHDT and CDR2 is YYEEEE. In nucleotides, the CDR3 is TGTGCCAGCAGCCGGGCCTACGAGCAGTACTTC. Protein: CASSRAYEQYF.

The CDR3 loop reads CASSEASGGNEQFF. Here the CDR3 DNA reads TGTGCCAGCAGTGAGGCTAGCGGGGGCAATGAGCAGTTCTTC. The chain links TRBV6-1 to TRBJ2-1; TRBD2 aligns across 10 bases. Germline values: CDR1 MNHNS, CDR2 SASEGT. The CDR3 consists of 14 residues. The trim removed 3 bases at V and 6 bases at J, leaving 2 bases unmatched.

This clone was counted a few times. The rearrangement links TRBV27 to TRBJ2-5, with D tentatively TRBD2 (6 bases). Looked up from germline, CDR1 is MNHEY and CDR2 is SMNVEV (reference sequence). This CDR3 region has 15 residues. Trimming cost V 3 bases and J 4 bases, with 15 bases left between them. CDR3 coding DNA: TGTGCCAGCAGTTTTCGGATCGGGGGTCCAGAGACCCAGTACTTC. Translated, it gives CASSFRIGGPETQYF.

In this sample, this clone turned up a few times. Different DNA sequences within this sample yield the same CDR3. DNA of the CDR3: TGTGCCAGCAGCTTAGGACAGGGGAACACTGAAGCTTTCTTT. Translation: CASSLGQGNTEAFF. This chain joins TRBV7-9 and TRBJ1-1; 7 nucleotides agree with TRBD1. V shed 1 base, J shed 1 base, and the junction held 0 bases outside the gene matches. CDR1 is SEHNR, CDR2 FQNEAQ, per germline (reference sequence). The CDR3 spans 14 residues.

This clone appeared a few times. The chain links TRBV6-6 to TRBJ2-1; D is possibly TRBD1 (5 bases). Per germline, CDR1 MNHNY and CDR2 SVGAGI (reference sequence). V was pared by 2 bases and J by 11 bases, with 13 bases between. The CDR3 extends over 13 amino acids. CDR3 nucleotides: TGTGCCAGCAGTTACAGGGGTCAGGAGAAGCAGTTCTTC. Amino acid sequence: CASSYRGQEKQFF.

There are a few counts of this clone. This rearrangement joins TRBV7-2 to TRBJ2-5, with TRBD2 matching over 7 bases. V was pared by 6 bases and J by 3 bases, with 10 bases of the junction left unmatched. Germline CDR1 SGHTA, CDR2 FQGNSA. The CDR3 covers 15 residues. The CDR3 DNA is TGTGCCAGCAGAAGCGGGGAGGCTTGGAAAGAGACCCAGTACTTC. Translated: CASRSGEAWKETQYF. Full variable domain (rest looked up from reference TRBV7-2 and TRBJ2-5): GAGVSQSPSNKVTEKGKDVELRCDPISGHTALYWYRQSLGQGLEFLIYFQGNSAPDKSGLPSDRFSAERTGGSVSTLTIQRTQQEDSAVYLCASRSGEAWKETQYFGPGTRLLVL.

Only a few counts were recorded for this clone. J is TRBJ2-1 and V is TRBV6-5; 8 bases agree with TRBD2. After removal of 4 bases from V and 6 bases from J, the junction contained 8 bases not matched to a gene. The CDR3 has 15 residues. The germline gives CDR1 MNHEY, CDR2 SVGAGI. CDR3 region: CASSSRGGIGNEQFF. Written as DNA, the CDR3 is TGTGCCAGCAGTTCCCGGGGGGGGATAGGCAATGAGCAGTTCTTC.